This T cell receptor (beta chain) was captured in a study of T cells in Graves' hyperthyroidism and ophthalmopathy. Broader study findings: Within blood appeared most thyroid clonotypes that had expanded above 0.001.

With 6 bases removed from V and 5 bases from J, the gap between germline ends came to 13 bases. The CDR3 has 13 residues. Germline loops: CDR1 SGHTA, CDR2 FQGNSA. RNA transcripts were the template for amplifying TCR beta CDR3 regions. During a first-round RT-PCR of the TCR CDR3, the HTBI primer set was used. One entry per CDR3 protein, called by TCRdb with MiXCR from the multiplex PCR reads. The sample consists of about 570,000 distinct CDR3 sequences, around 45% of them appearing once. Regarding this clonotype: Its matching antigen is unknown.

V is TRBV7-2 and J is TRBJ2-5; perhaps TRBD2 as D (5 bases). The clonotype originates from an adult woman with Graves' disease, either hyperthyroidism or ophthalmopathy (not recorded which). Source material: peripheral blood or thyroid tissue (not recorded which). The CDR3 DNA reads as TGTGCCAGCAGTCCGGGGATGATGGAGACCCAGTACTTC. Encoded protein: CASSPGMMETQYF.